Below, one T cell receptor (beta chain) is given with its context. This entry is derived from a study of blood T cell repertoires in COVID-19. Germline V lookup: CDR1 MRHNA, CDR2 SNTAGT. V lost 5 bases, J lost 6 bases, and 25 bases lay in between. This CDR3 has 18 amino acids. The method was immunoSEQ multiplex PCR; TCRdb's version includes in-frame clones alone and lacks a portion of them. In the table there are around 170,000 clones, 80% to 90% of which are singletons. The chain uses TRBV6-4 and TRBJ2-2; tentative D call: TRBD1 (6 bases). The TCR comes from a man aged 45-65 years with active or convalescent COVID-19. The sample consisted of peripheral blood. The CDR3 is CASSSQPGHPVQAGELFF. As DNA, the CDR3 is TGTGCCAGCAGTTCACAGCCGGGACACCCTGTCCAAGCCGGGGAGCTGTTTTTT.